This record covers a single T cell receptor beta chain. The antigen it binds to is not known. Base qualities were left out, and no much larger clone turns up one base away. These data originate in a study of blood T cell repertoires in COVID-19 (dated by TCRdb to 2020 to 2022). With respect to the entire study: The collaborator samples originated in the United States, Italy and Spain and spanned the acute and convalescent phases of COVID-19. The samples were drawn from two sources: the first 160 participants of the ongoing ImmuneRACE study, and 1,254 subjects contributed by 6 global collaborators. Where HLA class I and class II types were available, the types were taken from metadata supplied by the sample provider, not from assay-based typing. A freely available public database, intended as a resource for researchers studying the immune response to SARS-CoV-2, is where the repertoires were released. The material from the prospective study consisted of cDNA or gDNA derived from T cells, B-cell-depleted T cells, or PBMCs. Deeply sampled blood TCRbeta repertoires from subjects exposed to, actively infected with, or recovered from COVID-19 were included in the dataset. The sample metadata nearly always contained a de-identified subject ID, COVID-19 status, age in years and sex. The study at large found these results: The quantity of clinical and demographic metadata differed by source and by participant and was supplied without curation.

TCRbeta CDR3 regions were amplified from genomic DNA using the immunoSEQ Assay, a bias-controlled multiplex PCR. The authors processed their data as follows. The number of nucleated cells in each sample was estimated from the amplification of reference gene primers within the assay. To quantify the absolute abundance of each unique TCRbeta CDR3 rearrangement, sequence reads were collapsed and filtered. For each sample, productive Simpson clonality was calculated as the square root of Simpson's diversity index across productive rearrangements. This immuneACCESS table, as held by TCRdb, lists in-frame sequences with V and J called but not all clones. Of the missing ones, under half trace to an unresolved V gene in checked studies; the others have no known cause. For V, J and clone size, that table is used; D and trimming come from the DNA. The sample yields around 76,000 clones; 65% to 90% were counted once. Of the sample, 6.5% to 7.5% is held by the ten largest clones.

CDR1 and CDR2, looked up from the germline V gene, are LGHNT and FRNRAP. The V and J ends are trimmed by 1 base and 7 bases, leaving 7 bases between them. Counted from cysteine to phenylalanine, this CDR3 has 12 amino acids. Just CDR3 DNA is preserved here, 36 bases in frame from base 1. At one collaborating source in Seattle, patients were enrolled during active infection and were followed longitudinally through the course of disease. The collaborating institutions used their own protocols to collect whole blood in K2EDTA tubes. For TCRbeta analysis, collaborators shipped samples in one of three forms: frozen whole blood, isolated PBMCs, or DNA extracted from either of those sample types.

Input material: peripheral blood. The sequence was obtained from a man aged 25-45 years with COVID-19, enrolled during active disease. This receptor chain uses TRBV12-5 and TRBJ1-1; a tentative D call is TRBD1 (5 bases match). The nucleotide sequence reads as follows: TGTGCTAGTGGTTTGGAGGGGATTGAAGCTTTCTTT. It translates to CASGLEGIEAFF.